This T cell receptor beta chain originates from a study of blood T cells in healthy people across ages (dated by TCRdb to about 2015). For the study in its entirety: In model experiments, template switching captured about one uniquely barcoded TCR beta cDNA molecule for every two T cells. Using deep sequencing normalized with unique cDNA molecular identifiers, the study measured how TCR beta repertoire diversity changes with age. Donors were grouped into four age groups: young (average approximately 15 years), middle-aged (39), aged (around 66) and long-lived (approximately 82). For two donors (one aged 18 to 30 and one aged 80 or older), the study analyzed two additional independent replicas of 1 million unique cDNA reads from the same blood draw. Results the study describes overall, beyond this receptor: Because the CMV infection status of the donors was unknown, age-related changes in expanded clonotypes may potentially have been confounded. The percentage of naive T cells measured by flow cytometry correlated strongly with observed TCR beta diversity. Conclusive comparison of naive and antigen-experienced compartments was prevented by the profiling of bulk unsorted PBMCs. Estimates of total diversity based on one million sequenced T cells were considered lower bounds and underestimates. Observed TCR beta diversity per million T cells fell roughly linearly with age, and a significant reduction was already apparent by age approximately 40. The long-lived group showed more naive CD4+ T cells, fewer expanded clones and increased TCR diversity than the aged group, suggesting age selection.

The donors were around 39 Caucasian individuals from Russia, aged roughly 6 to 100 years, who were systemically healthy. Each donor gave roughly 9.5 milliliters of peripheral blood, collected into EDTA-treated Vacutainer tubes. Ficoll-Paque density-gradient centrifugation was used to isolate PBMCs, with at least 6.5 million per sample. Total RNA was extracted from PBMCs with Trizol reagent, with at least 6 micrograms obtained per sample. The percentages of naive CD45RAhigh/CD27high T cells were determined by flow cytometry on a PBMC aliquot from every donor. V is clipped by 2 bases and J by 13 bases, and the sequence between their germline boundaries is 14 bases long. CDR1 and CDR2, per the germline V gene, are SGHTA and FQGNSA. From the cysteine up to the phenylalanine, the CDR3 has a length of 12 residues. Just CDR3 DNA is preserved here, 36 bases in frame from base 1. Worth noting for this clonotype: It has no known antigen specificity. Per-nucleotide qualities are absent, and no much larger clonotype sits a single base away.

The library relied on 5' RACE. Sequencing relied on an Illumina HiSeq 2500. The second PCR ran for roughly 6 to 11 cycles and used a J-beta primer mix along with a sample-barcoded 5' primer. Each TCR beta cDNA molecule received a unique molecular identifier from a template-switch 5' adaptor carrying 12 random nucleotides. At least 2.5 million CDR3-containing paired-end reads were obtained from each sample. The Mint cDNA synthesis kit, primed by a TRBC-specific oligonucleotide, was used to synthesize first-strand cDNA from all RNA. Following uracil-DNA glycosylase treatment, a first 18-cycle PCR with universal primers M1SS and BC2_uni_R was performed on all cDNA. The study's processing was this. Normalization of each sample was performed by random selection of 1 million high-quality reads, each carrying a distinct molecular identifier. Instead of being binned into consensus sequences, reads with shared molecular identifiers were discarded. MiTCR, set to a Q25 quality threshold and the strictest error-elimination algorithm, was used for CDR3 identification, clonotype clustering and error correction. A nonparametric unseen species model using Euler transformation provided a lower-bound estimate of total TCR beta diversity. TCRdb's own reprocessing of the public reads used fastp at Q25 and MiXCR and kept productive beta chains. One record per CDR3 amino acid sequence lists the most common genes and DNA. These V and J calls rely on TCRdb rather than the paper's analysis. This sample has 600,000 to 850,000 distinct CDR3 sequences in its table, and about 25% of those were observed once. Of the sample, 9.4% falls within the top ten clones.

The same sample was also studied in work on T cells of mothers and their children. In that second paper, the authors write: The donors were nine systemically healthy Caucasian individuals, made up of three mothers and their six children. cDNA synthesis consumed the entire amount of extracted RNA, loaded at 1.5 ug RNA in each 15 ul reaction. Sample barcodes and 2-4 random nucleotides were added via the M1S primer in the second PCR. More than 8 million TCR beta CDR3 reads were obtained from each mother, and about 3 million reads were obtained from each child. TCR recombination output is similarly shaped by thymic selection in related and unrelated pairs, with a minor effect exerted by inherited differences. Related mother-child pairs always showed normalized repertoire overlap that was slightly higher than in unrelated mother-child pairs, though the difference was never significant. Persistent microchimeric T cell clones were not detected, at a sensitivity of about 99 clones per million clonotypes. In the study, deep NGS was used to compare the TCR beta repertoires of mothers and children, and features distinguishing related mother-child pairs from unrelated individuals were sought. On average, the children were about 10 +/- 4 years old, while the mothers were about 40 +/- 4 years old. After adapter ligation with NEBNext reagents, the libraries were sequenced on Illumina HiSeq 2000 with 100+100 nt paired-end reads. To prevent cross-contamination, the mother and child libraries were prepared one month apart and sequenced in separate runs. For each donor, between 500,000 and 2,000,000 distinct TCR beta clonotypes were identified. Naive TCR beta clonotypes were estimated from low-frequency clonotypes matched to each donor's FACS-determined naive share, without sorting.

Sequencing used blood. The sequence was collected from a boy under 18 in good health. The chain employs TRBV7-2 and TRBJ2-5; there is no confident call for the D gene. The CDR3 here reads CASSLTFPLWYF. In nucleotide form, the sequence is TGTGCCAGCAGCTTAACCTTCCCCCTGTGGTACTTC. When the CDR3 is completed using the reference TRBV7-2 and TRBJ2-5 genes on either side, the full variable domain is GAGVSQSPSNKVTEKGKDVELRCDPISGHTALYWYRQSLGQGLEFLIYFQGNSAPDKSGLPSDRFSAERTGGSVSTLTIQRTQQEDSAVYLCASSLTFPLWYFGPGTRLLVL.